The TCR beta chain under discussion was sequenced for a study of T cell repertoires in cytomegalovirus infection. Whole-study context: CMV epitopes that were recently identified and HLA-C-restricted were used alongside well-studied HLA-B-restricted ones. Public TCR beta signatures indicated both CMV infection and matching HLA type.

Each CDR3 protein gets one entry after TCRdb re-called the reads with MiXCR. The sample shows about 740,000 distinct CDR3 sequences, around a third of them seen only once. The CDR3 runs to 13 residues. The germline V gene has CDR1 LNHNV and CDR2 YYDKDF (reference sequence). V was pared by 6 bases and J by 6 bases, with 12 bases between. This clonotype was seen only a few times. The antigen is undetermined. The receptor was isolated from a human donor in good health (CMV status not recorded). Some clones in this sample may be carry-over from other donors' samples. The chain combines TRBV15 with TRBJ2-4, with TRBD2 as a possible D gene (7 bases). Sequencing was performed on cultured PBMCs, taken from culture after CMV antigen stimulation. The CDR3 nucleotides read TGTGCCACCAGGGCGGGGGCCGGAAACATTCAGTACTTC. Translation: CATRAGAGNIQYF.